Sequencing of this T cell receptor (beta chain) was carried out in a study of CD8 T cells in ankylosing spondylitis. This clonotype was counted only a few times. Preparation of TCR beta libraries was done by quantitative 5'-RACE with molecular barcodes. TCRdb reprocessed the 5' RACE reads with MiXCR, giving one entry per CDR3 protein. Of around 340,000 distinct CDR3 sequences in the sample, roughly 14% were seen once. Input material: blood, either unsorted or a sorted T cell fraction (not recorded which). The clonotype originates from a male donor with ankylosing spondylitis or in good health (not recorded which).

The CDR3 here is CASSNGQGAYEQYF. The CDR3 nucleotides read TGCGCCAGCAGCAACGGACAGGGGGCCTACGAGCAGTACTTC. This rearrangement joins TRBV5-1 to TRBJ2-7; 10 bases are shared with TRBD1. The CDR3 loop spans 14 amino acids. With V trimmed by 4 bases and J by 2 bases, 3 bases remained unmatched. Germline V lookup: CDR1 SGHRS, CDR2 YFSETQ.